This entry lists 12 T cell receptor beta chains sequenced from one sample in a study of T-cell reconstitution after alpha-beta-depleted transplantation in children. Preparing the TCRbeta library involved the use of unique molecular identifiers. Each CDR3 protein gets one entry after TCRdb re-called the PCR reads with MiXCR. The sample has about 110,000 distinct CDR3 sequences; approximately 6.4% are singletons. The starting material was PBMCs, mostly from graft donor cells, obtained 360 days after TCRalphabeta/CD19-depleted stem cell transplant. The receptor source for this set is a male patient between 2 and 10 years old who had a stem cell transplant for acute lymphoblastic leukemia, so the T cells may come from the graft donor.

The chain uses TRBV3-1 and TRBJ1-4; D call uncertain. This CDR3 has 15 residues. Germline CDR1 is LGHDT and CDR2 is YNNKEL (reference sequence). Trimming removed 1 base from V and 0 bases from J, with 6 bases in between. Written as DNA, the CDR3 is TGTGCCAGCAGCCAAGTCTGGACAACTAATGAAAAACTGTTTTTT. Amino acid sequence: CASSQVWTTNEKLFF.

This clonotype was seen repeatedly, ten times or more. The chain combines TRBV20-1 with TRBJ2-1; D perhaps matches TRBD1 (5 bases). Germline lookup yields CDR1 DFQATT and CDR2 SNEGSKA (reference sequence). This CDR3 has 12 amino acids. Trimming shortened V by 0 bases and J by 7 bases, and 7 bases separated the two germline ends. This chain's CDR3 is CSARDAGNEQFF. CDR3 DNA sequence: TGCAGTGCTAGAGATGCAGGGAATGAGCAGTTCTTC.

This clonotype showed up many times. This sequence joins TRBV20-1 and TRBJ2-7; no firm D call. In germline, CDR1 is DFQATT, CDR2 SNEGSKA (reference sequence). V was clipped by 7 bases and J by 5 bases, with 9 bases between them. This CDR3 is 10 amino acids long. The CDR3 loop is CSDSPHEQYF. CDR3 nucleotides: TGCAGTGACTCTCCTCACGAGCAGTACTTC.

The table lists this clonotype with a few counts. V is TRBV7-9 and J is TRBJ1-4, with TRBD1 identical over 7 bases. The CDR3 has 15 residues. Trimming at V came to 4 bases and at J to 10 bases, leaving 12 bases not matched to a gene. Germline lookup yields CDR1 SEHNR and CDR2 FQNEAQ (reference sequence). CDR3 DNA: TGTGCCAGCAGCTCCCGACAGGGTTTAAACGGAAAACTGTTTTTT. Translating gives CASSSRQGLNGKLFF.

V and J are TRBV27 and TRBJ2-1; D may be TRBD1 (5 bases). The V end was cut by 6 bases, the J end by 4 bases, with 7 bases between. The CDR3 has 12 residues. Looked up from germline, CDR1 is MNHEY and CDR2 is SMNVEV (reference sequence). Here the CDR3 DNA reads TGTGCCAGCAGCGACAGTTACAATGAGCAGTTCTTC. Translated, it gives CASSDSYNEQFF.

There are a few counts of this clonotype. The J gene is TRBJ2-7, the V gene TRBV6-2 or TRBV6-3, with D tentatively TRBD1 (5 bases). V was cut by 5 bases and J by 0 bases, with 8 bases left in between. Germline CDR1 is MNHEY and CDR2 is SVGEGT. This CDR3 spans 13 amino acids. CDR3 DNA: TGTGCCAGCAGTAGAAGGGGCTCCTACGAGCAGTACTTC. Translating gives CASSRRGSYEQYF.

This clonotype appeared many times. The genes are TRBV9 and TRBJ2-5; D possibly corresponds to TRBD1 (6 bases). The CDR3 runs to 15 residues. Germline lookup yields CDR1 SGDLS and CDR2 YYNGEE. Trimming left V 3 bases short and J 1 base short, with 13 bases between. The CDR3 region has the DNA TGTGCCAGCAGCGAACAGGGAAAGGCCCAAGAGACCCAGTACTTC. The encoded protein is CASSEQGKAQETQYF.

The chain has TRBV12-5 and TRBJ2-7; D remains unclear. CDR1 is LGHNT, CDR2 FRNRAP, per germline. The CDR3 runs to 17 residues. Deletions cut 0 bases from V and 0 bases from J, with 15 bases between. The CDR3 DNA reads as TGTGCTAGTGGTTTGGTTTCGACCGCCGCTCCCTCCTACGAGCAGTACTTC. Protein sequence: CASGLVSTAAPSYEQYF. The full variable domain, rest sourced from reference TRBV12-5 and TRBJ2-7, is DARVTQTPRHKVTEMGQEVTMRCQPILGHNTVFWYRQTMMQGLELLAYFRNRAPLDDSGMPKDRFSAEMPDATLATLKIQPSEPRDSAVYFCASGLVSTAAPSYEQYFGPGTRLTVT.

The rearrangement uses TRBV11-2 and TRBJ2-5; no clear D gene. Germline V gene data show CDR1 as SGHAT and CDR2 as FQNNGV. The CDR3 length is 13 residues. V lost 3 bases and J lost 5, with 10 bases in between. The CDR3 protein is CASSFRLGETQYF. The CDR3 DNA is TGTGCCAGCAGCTTCCGACTGGGGGAGACCCAGTACTTC.

This clonotype was detected ten times or more. This chain uses TRBV29-1 with TRBJ1-1; unclear D gene. This CDR3 contains 10 residues. With 5 bases removed from V and 6 bases from J, the gap between germline ends came to 7 bases. The V gene's germline CDR1 is SQVTM and CDR2 ANQGSEA. DNA of the CDR3: TGCAGCGTTAGGATCCCTGAAGCTTTCTTT. This translates into CSVRIPEAFF.

This clonotype appeared many times. V is TRBV5-1 and J is TRBJ2-3, with 8 bases aligning to TRBD1. This CDR3 is built from 20 residues. The J segment lost 0 bases and the V segment lost 4 bases, leaving 19 bases of the junction unmatched. CDR1 SGHRS and CDR2 YFSETQ come from the germline V gene. The DNA of the CDR3 is TGCGCCAGCAGCCGACCCAGGGGGCAAAGTTGGGGACGCAGCACAGATACGCAGTATTTT. Protein product: CASSRPRGQSWGRSTDTQYF.

This clonotype was counted at least ten times. The rearrangement joins TRBV12-3 or TRBV12-4 to TRBJ2-3; 8 bases are shared with TRBD2. The CDR3 contains 16 residues. After removal of 6 bases from V and 0 bases from J, the junction contained 8 bases not matched to a gene. This CDR3 reads CASRSTSGISTDTQYF. The CDR3 bases are TGTGCCAGCAGATCAACTAGCGGAATCAGCACAGATACGCAGTATTTT.